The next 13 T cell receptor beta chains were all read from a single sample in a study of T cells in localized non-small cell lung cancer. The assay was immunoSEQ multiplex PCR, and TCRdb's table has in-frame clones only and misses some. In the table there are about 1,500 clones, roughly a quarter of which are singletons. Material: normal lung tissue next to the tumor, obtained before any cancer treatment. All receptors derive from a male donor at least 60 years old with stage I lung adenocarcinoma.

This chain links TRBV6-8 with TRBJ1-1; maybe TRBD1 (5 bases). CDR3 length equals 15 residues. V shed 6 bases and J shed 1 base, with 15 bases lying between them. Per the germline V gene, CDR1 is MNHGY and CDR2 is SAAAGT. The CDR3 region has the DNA TGTGCCAGCAGCGAAACGGACACCGGGAACACTGAAGCTTTCTTT. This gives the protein CASSETDTGNTEAFF.

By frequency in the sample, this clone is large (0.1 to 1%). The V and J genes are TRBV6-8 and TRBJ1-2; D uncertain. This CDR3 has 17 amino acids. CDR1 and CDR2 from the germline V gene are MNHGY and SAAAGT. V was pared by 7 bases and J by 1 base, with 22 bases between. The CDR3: CASTFGSPTPFNYGYTF. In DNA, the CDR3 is TGTGCCAGCACCTTCGGGTCTCCCACGCCCTTTAACTATGGCTACACCTTC.

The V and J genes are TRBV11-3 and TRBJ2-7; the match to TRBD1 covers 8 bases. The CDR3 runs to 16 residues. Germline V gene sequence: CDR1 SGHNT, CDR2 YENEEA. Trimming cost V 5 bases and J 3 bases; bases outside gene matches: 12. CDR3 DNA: TGTGCCAGCAGCCCTCAAGCCACAGGGGGAAGCTACGAGCAGTACTTC. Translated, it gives CASSPQATGGSYEQYF.

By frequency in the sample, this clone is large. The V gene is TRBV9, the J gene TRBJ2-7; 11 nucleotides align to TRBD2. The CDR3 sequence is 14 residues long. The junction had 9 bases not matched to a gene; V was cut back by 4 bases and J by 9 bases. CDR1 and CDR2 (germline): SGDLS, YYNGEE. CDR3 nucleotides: TGTGCCAGCAGCCCCCAGTTAGCGGGAGGGTGGCAGTACTTC. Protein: CASSPQLAGGWQYF.

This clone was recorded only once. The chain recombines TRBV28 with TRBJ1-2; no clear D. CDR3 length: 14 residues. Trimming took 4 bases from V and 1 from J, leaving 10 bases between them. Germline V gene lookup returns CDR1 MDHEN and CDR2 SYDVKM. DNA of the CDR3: TGTGCCAGCAGTTCCGGATATGGTAACTATGGCTACACCTTC. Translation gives CASSSGYGNYGYTF.

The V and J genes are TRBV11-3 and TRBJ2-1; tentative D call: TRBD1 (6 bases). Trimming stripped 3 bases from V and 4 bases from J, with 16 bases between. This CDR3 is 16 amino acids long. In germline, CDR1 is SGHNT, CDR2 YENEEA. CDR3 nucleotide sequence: TGTGCCAGCAGCTTCTCCCAGGGGCTGGGATACAATGAGCAGTTCTTC. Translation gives CASSFSQGLGYNEQFF. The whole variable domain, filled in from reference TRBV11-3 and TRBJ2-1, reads EAGVVQSPRYKIIEKKQPVAFWCNPISGHNTLYWYLQNLGQGPELLIRYENEEAVDDSQLPKDRFSAERLKGVDSTLKIQPAELGDSAVYLCASSFSQGLGYNEQFFGPGTRLTVL.

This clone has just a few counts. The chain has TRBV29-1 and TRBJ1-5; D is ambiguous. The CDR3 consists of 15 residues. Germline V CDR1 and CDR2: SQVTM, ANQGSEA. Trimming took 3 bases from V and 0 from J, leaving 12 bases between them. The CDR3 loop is CSVELGPGSNQPQHF. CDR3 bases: TGCAGCGTTGAGTTGGGTCCGGGTAGCAATCAGCCCCAGCATTTT.

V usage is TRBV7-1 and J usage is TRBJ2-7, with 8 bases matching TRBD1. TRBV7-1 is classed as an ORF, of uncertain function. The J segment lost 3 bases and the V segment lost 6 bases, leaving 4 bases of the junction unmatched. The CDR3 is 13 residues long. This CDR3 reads CASRTQGGYEQYF. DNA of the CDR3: TGTGCCAGCAGGACACAGGGGGGCTACGAGCAGTACTTC.

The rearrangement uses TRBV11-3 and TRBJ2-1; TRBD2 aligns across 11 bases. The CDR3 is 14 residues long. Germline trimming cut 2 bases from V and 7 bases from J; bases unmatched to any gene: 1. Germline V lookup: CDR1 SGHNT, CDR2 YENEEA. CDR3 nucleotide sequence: TGTGCCAGCAGCTTACTAGCGGGAGGTAATGAGCAGTTCTTC. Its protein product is CASSLLAGGNEQFF. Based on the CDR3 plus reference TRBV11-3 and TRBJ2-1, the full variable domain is EAGVVQSPRYKIIEKKQPVAFWCNPISGHNTLYWYLQNLGQGPELLIRYENEEAVDDSQLPKDRFSAERLKGVDSTLKIQPAELGDSAVYLCASSLLAGGNEQFFGPGTRLTVL.

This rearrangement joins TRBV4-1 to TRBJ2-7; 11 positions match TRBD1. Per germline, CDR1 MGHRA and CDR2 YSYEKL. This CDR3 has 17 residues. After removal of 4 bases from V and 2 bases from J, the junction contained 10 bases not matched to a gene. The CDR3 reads CASSPFVSGQGAYEQYF. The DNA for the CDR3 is TGCGCCAGCAGCCCATTTGTTTCGGGACAGGGGGCCTACGAGCAGTACTTC.

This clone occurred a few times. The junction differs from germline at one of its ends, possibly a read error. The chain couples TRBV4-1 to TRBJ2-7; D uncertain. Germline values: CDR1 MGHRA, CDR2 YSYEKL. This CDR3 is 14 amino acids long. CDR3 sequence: CASTQDAGPYEQYF. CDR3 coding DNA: TGCGCCAGCACCCAAGACGCCGGGCCCTACGAGCAGTACTTC.

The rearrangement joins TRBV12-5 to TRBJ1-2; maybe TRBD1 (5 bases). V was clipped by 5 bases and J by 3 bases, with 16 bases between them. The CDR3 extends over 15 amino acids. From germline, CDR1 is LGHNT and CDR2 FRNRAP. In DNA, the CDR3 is TGTGCTAGTGGTCCCCCCTCTGGGGGGTACTATGGCTACACCTTC. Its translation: CASGPPSGGYYGYTF.

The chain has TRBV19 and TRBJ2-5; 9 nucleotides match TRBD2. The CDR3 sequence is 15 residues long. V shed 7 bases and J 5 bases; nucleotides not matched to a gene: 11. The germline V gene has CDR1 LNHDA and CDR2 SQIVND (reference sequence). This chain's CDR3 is CASTSLGAGGETQYF. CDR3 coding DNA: TGTGCCAGTACCTCACTTGGTGCGGGAGGGGAGACCCAGTACTTC.